This T cell receptor (beta chain) was sequenced during a study of CD8+ T cells in alopecia areata. Specified treatment: oral pan-JAK inhibitor, 5-10 mg twice daily. In each case, RNA was isolated and then reverse transcribed into cDNA as the sequencing template. Generated by immunoSEQ multiplex PCR, the TCRdb table keeps only in-frame clones and is missing some. Among about 140,000 clones listed, around 83% were seen once. The V gene's germline CDR1 is GTSNPN and CDR2 SVGIG (reference sequence). The CDR3 extends over 13 amino acids. Sequencing used CD8+ T cells sorted from blood, obtained at week 4, from a patient treated with tofacitinib. This chain links TRBV30 with TRBJ2-3, with TRBD2 matching 12 bases. This clonotype was obtained from a human donor with alopecia areata. CDR3 residues: CSSSGGEADTQYF. CDR3 sequence (DNA): TGTAGTTCTAGCGGGGGGGAGGCAGATACGCAGTATTTT.